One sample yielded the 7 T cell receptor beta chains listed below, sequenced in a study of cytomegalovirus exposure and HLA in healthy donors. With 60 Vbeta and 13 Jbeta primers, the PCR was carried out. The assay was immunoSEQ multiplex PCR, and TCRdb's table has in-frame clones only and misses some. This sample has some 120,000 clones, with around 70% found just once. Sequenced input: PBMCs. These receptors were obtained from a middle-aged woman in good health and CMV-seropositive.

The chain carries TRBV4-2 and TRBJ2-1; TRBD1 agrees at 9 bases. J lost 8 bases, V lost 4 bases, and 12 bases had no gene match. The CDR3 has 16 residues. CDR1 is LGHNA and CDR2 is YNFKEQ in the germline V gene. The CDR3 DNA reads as TGTGCCAGCAGCCGCACACCGGGACAGGGAGGAGATGAGCAGTTCTTC. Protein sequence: CASSRTPGQGGDEQFF.

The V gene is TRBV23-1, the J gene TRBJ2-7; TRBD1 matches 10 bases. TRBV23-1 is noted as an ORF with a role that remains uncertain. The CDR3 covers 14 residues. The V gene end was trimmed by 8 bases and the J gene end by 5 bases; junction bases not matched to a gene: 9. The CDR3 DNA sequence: TGCGCCAGCGAACGGGACAGGGGTTTCGACGAGCAGTACTTC. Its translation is CASERDRGFDEQYF.

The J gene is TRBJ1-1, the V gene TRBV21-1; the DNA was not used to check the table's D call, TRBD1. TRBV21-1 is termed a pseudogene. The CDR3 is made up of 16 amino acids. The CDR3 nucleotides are TGTGCCAGCAGCAAAGCGCGAAACGACAGCCTGGCTGAAGCTTTCTTT. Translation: CASSKARNDSLAEAFF.

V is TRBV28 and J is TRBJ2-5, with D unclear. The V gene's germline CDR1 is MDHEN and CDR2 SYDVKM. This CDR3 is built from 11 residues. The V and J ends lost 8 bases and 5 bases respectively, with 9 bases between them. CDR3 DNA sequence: TGTGCCAGCGGCCCGAGGGAGACCCAGTACTTC. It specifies CASGPRETQYF.

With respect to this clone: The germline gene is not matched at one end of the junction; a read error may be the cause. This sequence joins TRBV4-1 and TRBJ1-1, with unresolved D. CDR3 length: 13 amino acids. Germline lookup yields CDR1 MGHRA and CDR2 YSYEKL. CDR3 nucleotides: TGTGCCAGCAGCCAAAATTTGTTGAGGGAAGCTTTCTTT. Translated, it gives CASSQNLLREAFF.

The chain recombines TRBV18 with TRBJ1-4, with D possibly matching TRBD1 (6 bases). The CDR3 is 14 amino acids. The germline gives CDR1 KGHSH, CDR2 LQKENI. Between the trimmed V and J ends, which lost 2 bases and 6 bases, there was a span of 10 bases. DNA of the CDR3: TGTGCCAGCTCACCAGGGGACAAAGATGAAAAACTGTTTTTT. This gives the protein CASSPGDKDEKLFF.

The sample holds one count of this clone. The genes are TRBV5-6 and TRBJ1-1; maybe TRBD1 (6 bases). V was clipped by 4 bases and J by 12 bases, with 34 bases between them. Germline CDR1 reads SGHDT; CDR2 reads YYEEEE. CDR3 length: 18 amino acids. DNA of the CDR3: TGTGCCAGCAGCGGACGAACAGGGTTAGGGGGTACCCGAAGGTACCCTTTCTTT. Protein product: CASSGRTGLGGTRRYPFF.